Sequencing of this T cell receptor (beta chain) was carried out in a study of OX40 agonist ivuxolimab in advanced cancers. About the research overall: Partial response was recorded in three patients: one hepatocellular carcinoma and two cutaneous melanoma cases.

Looked up from germline, CDR1 is SGHTS and CDR2 is YDEGEE. The CDR3 runs 14 residues. On this clone: The junction departs from germline at one end; a sequencing error may be responsible. Other DNA sequences within the sample encode an identical CDR3.

Libraries were prepared by immunoSEQ multiplex PCR; TCRdb keeps only in-frame clonotypes and omits some of them. The sample holds around 45,000 clones, roughly 91% seen once. The chain links TRBV5-8 to TRBJ2-7; 7 bases agree with TRBD1. The receptor was derived from an adult with an advanced solid tumor such as melanoma, head and neck, liver or kidney cancer. This material consisted of CD4+ or CD8+ T cells sorted from blood, taken in a trial of the OX40 agonist ivuxolimab. As DNA, the CDR3 is TGTGCTAGCAGCATCAGACAGGGATCCTACGAGCAGTACTTC. It translates to CASSIRQGSYEQYF.